The 31 T cell receptor beta chains in this list originate from one sample, sequenced in a study of shared clonotypes between healthy human individuals. Libraries were prepared by immunoSEQ multiplex PCR; TCRdb keeps only in-frame clonotypes and omits some of them. Here the sample spans 1.5 million to 1.9 million clones, around 98% being singletons. Sequencing was performed on naive CD4+ T cells sorted from blood. Subset meaning: CD45RA+ positively selected. Receptors originate from a young man in good health.

DNA of the CDR3: TGTGCCAGCTCACCGGGGGCCGGGACAGGGACTTACGAGCAGTACTTC. As protein: CASSPGAGTGTYEQYF. The J gene is TRBJ2-7, the V gene TRBV18; 9 bases map to TRBD1. V shed 3 bases and J 4 bases; nucleotides not matched to a gene: 10. This CDR3 has 16 residues. The germline V gene has CDR1 KGHSH and CDR2 LQKENI.

The chain uses TRBV19 and TRBJ2-1; the match to TRBD2 covers 9 bases. V dropped 2 bases and J dropped 8; count of bases not matched to a gene: 10. Germline V gene lookup returns CDR1 LNHDA and CDR2 SQIVND (reference sequence). The CDR3 is 16 amino acids. In nucleotides, the CDR3 is TGTGCCAGTAGTATATTAAGCGGGAGGTGGAGGGATGAGCAGTTCTTC. Translated, it gives CASSILSGRWRDEQFF. Variable domain in full (rest from reference TRBV19 and TRBJ2-1): DGGITQSPKYLFRKEGQNVTLSCEQNLNHDAMYWYRQDPGQGLRLIYYSQIVNDFQKGDIAEGYSVSREKKESFPLTVTSAQKNPTAFYLCASSILSGRWRDEQFFGPGTRLTVL.

The chain links TRBV5-1 to TRBJ2-5, with D possibly TRBD1 on 5 matching bases. The CDR3 is 14 amino acids. Trimming shortened V by 0 bases and J by 5 bases, and 11 bases separated the two germline ends. Germline V lookup: CDR1 SGHRS, CDR2 YFSETQ. In nucleotides, the CDR3 is TGCGCCAGCAGCTTGGCGCAGGGCGTCGAGACCCAGTACTTC. Translation gives CASSLAQGVETQYF.

The CDR3 DNA reads as TGTGCCAGCAGCTTAGGCCCGGATGGCTACACCTTC. Translated: CASSLGPDGYTF. The gene calls are TRBV7-9 and TRBJ1-2; D is ambiguous. The V end lost 1 base, the J end lost 6 bases, and 6 bases lay between the germline ends. The CDR3 is made up of 12 amino acids. Germline CDR1 and CDR2: SEHNR and FQNEAQ (reference sequence).

The chain recombines TRBV7-6 with TRBJ2-3, with TRBD2 identical over 10 bases. CDR1 is SGHVS, CDR2 FNYEAQ, per germline. The ends lost 1 base at V and 4 bases at J; junction bases unmatched: 5. There are 16 residues in the CDR3. The CDR3 is CASSLGLAGASDTQYF. CDR3 DNA: TGTGCCAGCAGCTTAGGCCTAGCGGGAGCTTCAGATACGCAGTATTTT.

This chain connects TRBV5-1 to TRBJ2-5, with D possibly TRBD2 on 6 matching bases. CDR1 is SGHRS and CDR2 is YFSETQ in the germline V gene. V was cut by 4 bases and J by 0 bases, with 10 bases left in between. The CDR3 sequence is 14 residues long. CDR3 amino acids: CASSRGTYQETQYF. The CDR3 DNA follows: TGCGCCAGCAGCCGCGGGACGTACCAAGAGACCCAGTACTTC. The variable domain in full, completed from reference TRBV5-1 and TRBJ2-5, reads KAGVTQTPRYLIKTRGQQVTLSCSPISGHRSVSWYQQTPGQGLQFLFEYFSETQRNKGNFPGRFSGRQFSNSRSEMNVSTLELGDSALYLCASSRGTYQETQYFGPGTRLLVL.

This chain links TRBV5-1 with TRBJ2-2; D is possibly TRBD2 (6 bases). The germline gives CDR1 SGHRS, CDR2 YFSETQ. This CDR3 spans 14 amino acids. V dropped 7 bases and J dropped 5 bases, with 15 bases sitting between them. CDR3 residues: CASLPGLQTGELFF. DNA for the CDR3: TGCGCCAGCTTACCGGGACTTCAGACCGGGGAGCTGTTTTTT. Complete variable domain (other parts from reference TRBV5-1 and TRBJ2-2): KAGVTQTPRYLIKTRGQQVTLSCSPISGHRSVSWYQQTPGQGLQFLFEYFSETQRNKGNFPGRFSGRQFSNSRSEMNVSTLELGDSALYLCASLPGLQTGELFFGEGSRLTVL.

This sequence joins TRBV10-2 and TRBJ2-7, with TRBD2 identical over 11 bases. The length of the CDR3 is 16 residues. The germline gives CDR1 WSHSY, CDR2 SAAADI. J gave up 9 bases and V 1 base, and 11 bases lay outside the gene matches. CDR3 region: CASSEYRRLAGPWQYF. The CDR3 region has the DNA TGCGCCAGCAGTGAGTATAGGCGACTAGCGGGACCATGGCAGTACTTC.

CDR3 DNA: TGTGCCAGCAGCTTAGGAGATCTCAATGAGCAGTTCTTC. Its protein is CASSLGDLNEQFF. V is TRBV7-2 and J is TRBJ2-1; D is ambiguous. CDR3 size: 13 residues. Trimming took 1 base from V and 6 from J, leaving 7 bases between them. Per the germline V gene, CDR1 is SGHTA and CDR2 is FQGNSA.

The rearrangement links TRBV29-1 to TRBJ2-7; D remains unclear. The V end was cut by 4 bases, the J end by 0 bases, with 10 bases between. Germline CDR1 is SQVTM and CDR2 is ANQGSEA. CDR3 length: 13 residues. The CDR3 nucleotides are TGCAGCGTTGGGGCAGCTAACTCCTACGAGCAGTACTTC. It codes for CSVGAANSYEQYF.

The gene calls are TRBV10-3 and TRBJ2-7; a weak D match, TRBD1 (6 bases). Germline-derived CDR1 and CDR2 are ENHRY and SYGVKD. This CDR3 contains 15 residues. Deletions cut 7 bases from V and 3 bases from J, with 19 bases between. The CDR3 is CAITNPTQGNYEQYF. CDR3 nucleotides: TGTGCCATCACCAATCCGACCCAGGGGAACTACGAGCAGTACTTC.

The V and J genes are TRBV7-9 and TRBJ2-3; D possibly corresponds to TRBD1 (7 bases). CDR1 SEHNR and CDR2 FQNEAQ come from the germline V gene (reference sequence). V was pared by 2 bases and J by 8 bases, with 20 bases between. The CDR3 is 16 amino acids. CDR3 residues: CASSLTAGPQGGTQYF. CDR3 DNA: TGTGCCAGCAGCTTAACGGCAGGGCCTCAGGGGGGTACGCAGTATTTT. The variable domain in full, with the rest retrieved from reference TRBV7-9 and TRBJ2-3, is DTGVSQNPRHKITKRGQNVTFRCDPISEHNRLYWYRQTLGQGPEFLTYFQNEAQLEKSRLLSDRFSAERPKGSFSTLEIQRTEQGDSAMYLCASSLTAGPQGGTQYFGPGTRLTVL.

As for this clone: This sample includes further DNA sequences coding for the same CDR3. This sequence joins TRBV9 and TRBJ2-3; perhaps TRBD1 as D (6 bases). Germline V gives CDR1 SGDLS, CDR2 YYNGEE. The CDR3 is made up of 13 amino acids. With 3 bases removed from V and 3 bases from J, the gap between germline ends came to 8 bases. Here the CDR3 reads CASSARGTDTQYF. For the CDR3, the DNA is TGTGCCAGCAGCGCCAGGGGTACAGATACGCAGTATTTT.

This chain links TRBV5-1 with TRBJ1-1, with 7 bases lining up with TRBD1. Germline loops: CDR1 SGHRS, CDR2 YFSETQ. V gave up 2 bases and J gave up 2 bases; unmatched junction bases: 3. The CDR3 spans 14 residues. The DNA of the CDR3 is TGCGCCAGCAGCTTCGGGACAGCAAACACTGAAGCTTTCTTT. Amino acid sequence: CASSFGTANTEAFF.

The chain links TRBV7-9 to TRBJ2-7; D not certain. The CDR3 length is 13 residues. Germline V gene sequence: CDR1 SEHNR, CDR2 FQNEAQ (reference sequence). Between the trimmed V and J ends, which lost 0 bases and 6 bases, there was a span of 9 bases. The CDR3 DNA reads TGTGCCAGCAGCTTAGCTGGTTGGGGCGAGCAGTACTTC. Its protein is CASSLAGWGEQYF.

The chain employs TRBV18 and TRBJ2-7, with D unclear. The CDR3 extends over 15 amino acids. Germline CDR1 is KGHSH and CDR2 is LQKENI. V was clipped by 2 bases and J by 2 bases, with 13 bases between them. CDR3 region: CASSPDSPSTYEQYF. For the CDR3, the DNA is TGTGCCAGCTCACCAGACTCCCCTTCCACCTACGAGCAGTACTTC.

The V gene is TRBV9, the J gene TRBJ1-1; 7 nucleotides align to TRBD1. The CDR3 has 17 amino acids. V shed 0 bases, J shed 0 bases, and the junction held 8 bases outside the gene matches. CDR1 and CDR2 from the germline V gene are SGDLS and YYNGEE. This CDR3 is CASSVEGAVGLNTEAFF. DNA for the CDR3: TGTGCCAGCAGCGTAGAGGGGGCGGTGGGCTTGAACACTGAAGCTTTCTTT.

The chain links TRBV29-1 to TRBJ2-1; no reliable D call. CDR3 length equals 15 residues. Germline CDR1 is SQVTM and CDR2 is ANQGSEA. V was shortened by 7 bases and J by 4 bases, with 20 bases between the two germline ends. The CDR3 coding sequence is TGCAGCGCCCAATCTATGGCCCTTGCATACAATGAGCAGTTCTTC. Its protein product is CSAQSMALAYNEQFF.

The genes are TRBV6-1 and TRBJ1-2, with D tentatively TRBD1 (5 bases). The CDR3 runs 20 residues. Trimming removed 2 bases from V and 1 base from J, with 26 bases in between. CDR1 is MNHNS and CDR2 is SASEGT in the germline V gene. This chain's CDR3 is CASSEYLLGRGVPDNYGYTF. In DNA form, the CDR3 reads TGTGCCAGCAGTGAATATCTGTTGGGGAGGGGCGTACCCGATAACTATGGCTACACCTTC.

This clone was detected only once. The genes are TRBV5-1 and TRBJ2-2; 9 positions agree with TRBD2. CDR1 and CDR2 (germline): SGHRS, YFSETQ. The CDR3 sequence is 14 residues long. J was trimmed by 5 bases and V by 4 bases; bases with no gene match: 3. The DNA of the CDR3 is TGCGCCAGCAGCCGTAGCGGGGGAACCGGGGAGCTGTTTTTT. Residues: CASSRSGGTGELFF.

The V gene is TRBV29-1, the J gene TRBJ2-1; D might be TRBD2 (5 bases). This CDR3 comprises 10 residues. V shed 4 bases and J shed 9 bases, with 7 bases lying between them. Germline CDR1 reads SQVTM; CDR2 reads ANQGSEA. CDR3 DNA sequence: TGCAGCGTTGGGAGCGGTGAGCAGTTCTTC. Translated: CSVGSGEQFF.

In its sample, this clone was seen once. This chain joins TRBV27 and TRBJ2-7, with D possibly TRBD2 on 6 matching bases. This CDR3 comprises 14 residues. Trimming left V 4 bases short and J 3 bases short, with 13 bases between. CDR1 is MNHEY and CDR2 is SMNVEV in the germline V gene (reference sequence). Here the CDR3 DNA reads TGTGCCAGCAGTTCCGGGGGAAGGGACTACGAGCAGTACTTC. It is translated as CASSSGGRDYEQYF.

The rearrangement uses TRBV29-1 and TRBJ2-3, with 12 nucleotides matching TRBD2. The V gene end was trimmed by 6 bases and the J gene end by 3 bases; junction bases not matched to a gene: 7. The CDR3 length is 15 residues. Germline CDR1 reads SQVTM; CDR2 reads ANQGSEA. CDR3 protein: CSVRLAGVGTDTQYF. For the CDR3, the DNA is TGCAGCGTGCGACTAGCGGGAGTCGGGACAGATACGCAGTATTTT.

The count of this clone is one. The chain couples TRBV7-2 to TRBJ2-7, with D perhaps TRBD1 (6 bases). CDR1 is SGHTA and CDR2 is FQGNSA in the germline V gene. The CDR3 sequence is 14 residues long. Trimming took 4 bases from V and 0 from J, leaving 10 bases between them. CDR3 amino acids: CASSSPGHSYEQYF. CDR3 in DNA: TGTGCCAGCAGCTCACCGGGACACTCCTACGAGCAGTACTTC.

This chain uses TRBV10-1 with TRBJ1-1; no definite D call. Germline V gene data show CDR1 as WNHNN and CDR2 as SYGVQD (reference sequence). The CDR3 runs to 14 residues. V was shortened by 5 bases and J by 1 base, with 11 bases between the two germline ends. CDR3 in amino acids: CASSQNLGNTEAFF. The CDR3 DNA sequence: TGCGCCAGCAGTCAAAATCTCGGGAACACTGAAGCTTTCTTT.

This chain connects TRBV15 to TRBJ1-1; 9 nucleotides line up with TRBD1. The CDR3 totals 16 residues. V was clipped by 3 bases and J by 1 base; unmatched bases: 6. From germline, CDR1 is LNHNV and CDR2 YYDKDF (reference sequence). CDR3 nucleotides: TGTGCCACCAGCAGGGACAGGGGATATGCGAACACTGAAGCTTTCTTT. This sequence encodes CATSRDRGYANTEAFF.

This chain connects TRBV9 to TRBJ2-1, with D unresolved. This CDR3 has 14 amino acids. V was cut by 0 bases and J by 3 bases, with 7 bases left in between. Germline CDR1 reads SGDLS; CDR2 reads YYNGEE. The CDR3 spells CASSVELHYNEQFF. Written as DNA, the CDR3 is TGTGCCAGCAGCGTAGAACTCCACTACAATGAGCAGTTCTTC.

Points on this clone: This specimen includes other DNA sequences encoding the same CDR3. The chain couples TRBV7-9 to TRBJ2-2; TRBD2 aligns across 11 bases. CDR1 is SEHNR, CDR2 FQNEAQ, per germline (reference sequence). This CDR3 is 14 amino acids long. With 5 bases clipped from V and 4 bases from J, the junction kept 0 bases outside the gene matches. The CDR3, as DNA: TGTGCCAGCAGCGGACTAGCGGGCACCGGGGAGCTGTTTTTT. Translating it yields CASSGLAGTGELFF.

The J gene is TRBJ2-7, the V gene TRBV11-2; 8 positions match TRBD2. With 0 bases clipped from V and 3 bases from J, the junction kept 7 bases outside the gene matches. Germline CDR1 reads SGHAT; CDR2 reads FQNNGV. This CDR3 spans 16 amino acids. CDR3 protein: CASSLDVSSGSYEQYF. DNA for the CDR3: TGTGCCAGCAGCTTAGATGTATCCAGCGGGAGCTACGAGCAGTACTTC.

This clone was detected only once. The chain links TRBV29-1 to TRBJ2-5, with D possibly matching TRBD2 (6 bases). CDR3 size: 11 residues. The germline CDR1 and CDR2 sequences are SQVTM and ANQGSEA. V lost 6 bases, J lost 5 bases, and 10 bases lay in between. CDR3 DNA sequence: TGCAGCGTGGGACTTTCGGAGACCCAGTACTTC. Translating it yields CSVGLSETQYF.

The V gene is TRBV5-1, the J gene TRBJ2-5; TRBD1 agrees at 7 bases. Trimming at V came to 5 bases and at J to 0 bases, leaving 4 bases not matched to a gene. CDR3 size: 14 residues. Germline CDR1 is SGHRS and CDR2 is YFSETQ. The CDR3 loop reads CASSRTGDQETQYF. CDR3 sequence (DNA): TGCGCCAGCAGTAGGACAGGCGACCAAGAGACCCAGTACTTC.